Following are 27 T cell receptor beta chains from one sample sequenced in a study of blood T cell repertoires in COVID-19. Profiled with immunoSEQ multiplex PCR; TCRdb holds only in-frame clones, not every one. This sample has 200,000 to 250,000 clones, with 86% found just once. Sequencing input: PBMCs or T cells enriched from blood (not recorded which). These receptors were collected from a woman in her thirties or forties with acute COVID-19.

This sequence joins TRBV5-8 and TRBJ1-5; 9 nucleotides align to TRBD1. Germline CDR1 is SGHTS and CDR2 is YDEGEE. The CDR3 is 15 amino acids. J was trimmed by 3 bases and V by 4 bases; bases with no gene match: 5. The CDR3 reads CASSPGTGNNQPQHF. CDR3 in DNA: TGTGCCAGCAGCCCCGGGACAGGGAACAATCAGCCCCAGCATTTT.

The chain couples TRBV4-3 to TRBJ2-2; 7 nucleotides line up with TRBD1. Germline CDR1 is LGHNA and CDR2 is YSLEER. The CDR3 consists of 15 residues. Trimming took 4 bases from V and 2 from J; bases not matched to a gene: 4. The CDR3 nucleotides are TGCGCCAGCAGCCTCGGGACAGCCAACACCGGGGAGCTGTTTTTT. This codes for CASSLGTANTGELFF.

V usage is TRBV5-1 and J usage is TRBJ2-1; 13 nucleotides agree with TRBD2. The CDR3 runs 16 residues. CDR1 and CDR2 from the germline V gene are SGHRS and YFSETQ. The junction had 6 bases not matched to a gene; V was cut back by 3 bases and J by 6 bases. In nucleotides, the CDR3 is TGCGCCAGCAGCTCAACCGGGACTAGCGGGATCAATGAGCAGTTCTTC. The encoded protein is CASSSTGTSGINEQFF.

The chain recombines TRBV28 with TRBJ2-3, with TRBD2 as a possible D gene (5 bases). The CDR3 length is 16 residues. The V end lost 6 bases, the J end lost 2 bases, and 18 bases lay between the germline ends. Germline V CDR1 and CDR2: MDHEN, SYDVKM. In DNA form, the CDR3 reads TGTGCCAGCAGCACCGGACTGGCACCTTTCACAGATACGCAGTATTTT. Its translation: CASSTGLAPFTDTQYF.

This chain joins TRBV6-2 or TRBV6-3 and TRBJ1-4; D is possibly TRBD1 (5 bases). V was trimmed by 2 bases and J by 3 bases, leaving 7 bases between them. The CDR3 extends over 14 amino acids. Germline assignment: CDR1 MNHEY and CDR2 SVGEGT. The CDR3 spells CASSYGGSNEKLFF. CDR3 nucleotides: TGTGCCAGCAGTTACGGGGGGTCTAATGAAAAACTGTTTTTT.

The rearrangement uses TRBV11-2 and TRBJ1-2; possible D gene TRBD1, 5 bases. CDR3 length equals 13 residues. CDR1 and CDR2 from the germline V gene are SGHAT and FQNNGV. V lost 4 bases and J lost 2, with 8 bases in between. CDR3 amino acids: CASSSGINYGYTF. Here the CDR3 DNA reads TGTGCCAGCAGCTCAGGGATAAACTATGGCTACACCTTC. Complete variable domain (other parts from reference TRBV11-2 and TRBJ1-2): EAGVAQSPRYKIIEKRQSVAFWCNPISGHATLYWYQQILGQGPKLLIQFQNNGVVDDSQLPKDRFSAERLKGVDSTLKIQPAKLEDSAVYLCASSSGINYGYTFGSGTRLTVV.

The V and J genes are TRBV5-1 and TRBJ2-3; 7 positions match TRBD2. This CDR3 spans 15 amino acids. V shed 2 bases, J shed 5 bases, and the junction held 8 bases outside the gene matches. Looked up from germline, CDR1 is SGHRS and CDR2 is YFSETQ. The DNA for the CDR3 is TGCGCCAGCAGCTTAGCGGGGTTGGGAGGAGATACGCAGTATTTT. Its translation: CASSLAGLGGDTQYF.

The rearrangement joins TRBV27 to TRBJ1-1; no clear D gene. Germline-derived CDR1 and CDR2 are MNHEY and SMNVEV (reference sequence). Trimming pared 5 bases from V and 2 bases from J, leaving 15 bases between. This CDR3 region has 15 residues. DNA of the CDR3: TGTGCCAGCAGTCTCCATCTCGGGGTTAACACTGAAGCTTTCTTT. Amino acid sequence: CASSLHLGVNTEAFF.

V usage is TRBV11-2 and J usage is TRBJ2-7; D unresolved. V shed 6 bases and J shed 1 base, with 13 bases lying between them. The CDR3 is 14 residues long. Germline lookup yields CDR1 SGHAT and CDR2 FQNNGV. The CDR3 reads CASRTLVSSYEQYF. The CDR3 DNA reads TGTGCCAGCAGAACCCTAGTATCGTCCTACGAGCAGTACTTC.

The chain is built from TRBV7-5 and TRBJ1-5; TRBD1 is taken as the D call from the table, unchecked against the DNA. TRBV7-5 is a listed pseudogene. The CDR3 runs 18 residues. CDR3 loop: CVRSLIGDREGPNQPQHF. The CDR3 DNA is TGTGTCAGAAGCTTAATTGGGGACAGGGAGGGGCCCAATCAGCCCCAGCATTTT.

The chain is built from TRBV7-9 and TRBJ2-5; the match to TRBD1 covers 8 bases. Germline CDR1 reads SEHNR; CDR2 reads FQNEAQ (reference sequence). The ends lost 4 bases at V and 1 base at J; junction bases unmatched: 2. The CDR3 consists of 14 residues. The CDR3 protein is CASSSGTGQETQYF. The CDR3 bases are TGTGCCAGCAGCTCCGGGACAGGCCAAGAGACCCAGTACTTC.

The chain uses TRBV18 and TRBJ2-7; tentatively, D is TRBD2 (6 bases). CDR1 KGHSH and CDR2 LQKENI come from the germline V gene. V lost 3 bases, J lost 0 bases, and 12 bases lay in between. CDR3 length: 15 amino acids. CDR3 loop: CASSPSAGGSYEQYF. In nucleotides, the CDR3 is TGTGCCAGCTCACCGTCCGCCGGGGGCTCCTACGAGCAGTACTTC.

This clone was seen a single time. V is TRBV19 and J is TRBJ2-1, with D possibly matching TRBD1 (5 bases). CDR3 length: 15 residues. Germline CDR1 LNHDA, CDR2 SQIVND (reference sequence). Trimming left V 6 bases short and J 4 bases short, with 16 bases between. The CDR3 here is CASSLSWGQYNEQFF. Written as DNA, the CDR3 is TGTGCCAGTAGCCTCTCCTGGGGCCAGTACAATGAGCAGTTCTTC.

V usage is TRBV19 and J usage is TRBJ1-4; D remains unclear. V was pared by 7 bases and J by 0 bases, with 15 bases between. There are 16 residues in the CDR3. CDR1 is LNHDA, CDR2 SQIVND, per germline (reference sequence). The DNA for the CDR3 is TGTGCCAGTACGGGTTGGTCCGGGGCAACTAATGAAAAACTGTTTTTT. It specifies CASTGWSGATNEKLFF.

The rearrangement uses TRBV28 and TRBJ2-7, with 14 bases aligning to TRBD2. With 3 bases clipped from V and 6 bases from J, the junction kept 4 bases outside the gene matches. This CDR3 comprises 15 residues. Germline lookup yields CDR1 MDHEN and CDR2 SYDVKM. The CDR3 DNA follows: TGTGCCAGCAGTTTGGTGGGACTAGCGGGAGTCGAGCAGTACTTC. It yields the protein CASSLVGLAGVEQYF.

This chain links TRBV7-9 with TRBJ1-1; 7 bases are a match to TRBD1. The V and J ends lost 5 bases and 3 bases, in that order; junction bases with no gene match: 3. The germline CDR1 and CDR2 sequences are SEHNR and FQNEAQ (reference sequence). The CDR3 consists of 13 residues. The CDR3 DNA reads TGTGCCAGCAGCGCGGGACAGTACACTGAAGCTTTCTTT. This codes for CASSAGQYTEAFF. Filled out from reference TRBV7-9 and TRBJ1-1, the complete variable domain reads DTGVSQNPRHKITKRGQNVTFRCDPISEHNRLYWYRQTLGQGPEFLTYFQNEAQLEKSRLLSDRFSAERPKGSFSTLEIQRTEQGDSAMYLCASSAGQYTEAFFGQGTRLTVV.

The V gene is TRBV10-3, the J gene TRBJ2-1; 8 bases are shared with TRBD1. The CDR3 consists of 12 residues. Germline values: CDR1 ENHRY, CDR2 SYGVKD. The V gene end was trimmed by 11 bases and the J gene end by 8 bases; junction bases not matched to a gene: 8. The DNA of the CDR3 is TGTGCCCACACCCCGACAGGGGATGAGCAGTTCTTC. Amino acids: CAHTPTGDEQFF.

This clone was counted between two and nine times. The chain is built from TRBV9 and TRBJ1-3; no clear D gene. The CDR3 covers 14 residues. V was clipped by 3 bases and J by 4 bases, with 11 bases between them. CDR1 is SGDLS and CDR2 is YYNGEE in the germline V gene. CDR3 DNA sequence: TGTGCCAGCAGCGCCAGCTTCGGGGGAAACACCATATATTTT. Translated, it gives CASSASFGGNTIYF.

CDR3 sequence reads: CASSLRDSTYEQYF. CDR3 bases: TGTGCCAGCAGTCTCCGGGACAGCACCTACGAGCAGTACTTC. The genes are TRBV27 and TRBJ2-7, with 7 bases that match TRBD1. CDR3 length: 14 amino acids. Germline V gene lookup returns CDR1 MNHEY and CDR2 SMNVEV (reference sequence). V gave up 5 bases and J gave up 2 bases; unmatched junction bases: 6.

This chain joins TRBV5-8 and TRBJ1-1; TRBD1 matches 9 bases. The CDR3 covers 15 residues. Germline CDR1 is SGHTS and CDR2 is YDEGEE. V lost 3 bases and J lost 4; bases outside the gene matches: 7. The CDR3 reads CASSWTGVRSTEAFF. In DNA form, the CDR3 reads TGTGCCAGCAGCTGGACAGGGGTCCGGAGCACTGAAGCTTTCTTT.

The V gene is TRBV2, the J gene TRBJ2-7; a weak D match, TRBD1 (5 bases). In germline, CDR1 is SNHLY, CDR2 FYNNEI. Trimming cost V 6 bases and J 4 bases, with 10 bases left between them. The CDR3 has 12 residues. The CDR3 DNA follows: TGTGCCAGCAGCCAGGGCCGGTACGAGCAGTACTTC. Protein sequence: CASSQGRYEQYF. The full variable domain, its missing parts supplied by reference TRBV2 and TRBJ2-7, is EPEVTQTPSHQVTQMGQEVILRCVPISNHLYFYWYRQILGQKVEFLVSFYNNEISEKSEIFDDQFSVERPDGSNFTLKIRSTKLEDSAMYFCASSQGRYEQYFGPGTRLTVT.

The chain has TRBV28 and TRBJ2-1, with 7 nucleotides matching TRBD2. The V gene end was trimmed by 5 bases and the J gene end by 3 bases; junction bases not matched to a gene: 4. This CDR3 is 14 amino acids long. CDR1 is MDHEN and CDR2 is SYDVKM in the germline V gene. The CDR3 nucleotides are TGTGCCAGCAGTCCTAGCGGAAGCTACAATGAGCAGTTCTTC. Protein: CASSPSGSYNEQFF.

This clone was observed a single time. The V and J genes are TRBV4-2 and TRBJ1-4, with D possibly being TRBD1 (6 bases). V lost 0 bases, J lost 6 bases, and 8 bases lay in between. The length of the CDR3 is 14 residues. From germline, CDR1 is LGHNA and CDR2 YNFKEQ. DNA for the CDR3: TGTGCCAGCAGCCAAGAACAGGGACATGAAAAACTGTTTTTT. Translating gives CASSQEQGHEKLFF.

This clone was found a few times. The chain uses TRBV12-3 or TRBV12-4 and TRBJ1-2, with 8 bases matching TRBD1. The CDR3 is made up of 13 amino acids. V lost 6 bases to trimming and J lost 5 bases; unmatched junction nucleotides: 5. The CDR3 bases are TGTGCCAGCAGCAGGACAGGGACTTATGGCTACACCTTC. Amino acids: CASSRTGTYGYTF.

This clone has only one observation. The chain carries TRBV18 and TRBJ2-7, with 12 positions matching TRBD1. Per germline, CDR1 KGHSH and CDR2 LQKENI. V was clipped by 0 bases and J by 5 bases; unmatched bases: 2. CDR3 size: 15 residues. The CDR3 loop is CASSPPGTGGNEQYF. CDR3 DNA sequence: TGTGCCAGCTCACCACCGGGGACAGGGGGCAACGAGCAGTACTTC.

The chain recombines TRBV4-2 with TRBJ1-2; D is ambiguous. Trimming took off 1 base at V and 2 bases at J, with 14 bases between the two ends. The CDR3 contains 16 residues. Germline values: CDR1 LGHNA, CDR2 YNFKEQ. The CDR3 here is CASSQGPSGQNYGYTF. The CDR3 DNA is TGTGCCAGCAGCCAAGGCCCCAGTGGGCAGAACTATGGCTACACCTTC.

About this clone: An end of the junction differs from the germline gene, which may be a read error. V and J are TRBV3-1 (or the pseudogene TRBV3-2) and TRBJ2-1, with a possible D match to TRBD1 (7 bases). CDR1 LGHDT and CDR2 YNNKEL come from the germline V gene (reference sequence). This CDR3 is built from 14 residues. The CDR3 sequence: CASSQEAGDREVIF. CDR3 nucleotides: TGTGCCAGCAGCCAAGAGGCAGGTGACAGGGAGGTTATCTTC.